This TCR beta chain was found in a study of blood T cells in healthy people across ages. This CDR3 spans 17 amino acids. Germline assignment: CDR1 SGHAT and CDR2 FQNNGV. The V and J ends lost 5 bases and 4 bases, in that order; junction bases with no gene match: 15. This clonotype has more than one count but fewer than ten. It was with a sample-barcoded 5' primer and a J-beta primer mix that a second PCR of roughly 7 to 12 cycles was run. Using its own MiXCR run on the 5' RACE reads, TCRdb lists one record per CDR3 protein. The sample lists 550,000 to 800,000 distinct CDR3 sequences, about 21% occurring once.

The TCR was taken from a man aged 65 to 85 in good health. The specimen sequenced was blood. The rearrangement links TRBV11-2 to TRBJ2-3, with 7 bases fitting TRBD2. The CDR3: CASSPGGSRSRADTQYF. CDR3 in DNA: TGTGCCAGCAGCCCGGGGGGTAGCAGGAGTCGCGCAGATACGCAGTATTTT.